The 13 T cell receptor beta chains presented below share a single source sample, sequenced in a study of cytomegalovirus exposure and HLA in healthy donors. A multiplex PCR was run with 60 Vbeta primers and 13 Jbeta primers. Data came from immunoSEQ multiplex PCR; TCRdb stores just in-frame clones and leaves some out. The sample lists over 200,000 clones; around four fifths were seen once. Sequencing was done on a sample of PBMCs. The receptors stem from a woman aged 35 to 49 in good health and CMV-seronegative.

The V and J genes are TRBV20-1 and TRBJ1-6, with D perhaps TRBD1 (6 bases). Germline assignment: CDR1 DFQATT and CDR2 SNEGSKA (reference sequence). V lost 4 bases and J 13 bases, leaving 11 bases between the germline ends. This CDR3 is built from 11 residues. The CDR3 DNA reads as TGCAGTGCTATCATACAGGGCCCCCTCCACTTT. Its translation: CSAIIQGPLHF.

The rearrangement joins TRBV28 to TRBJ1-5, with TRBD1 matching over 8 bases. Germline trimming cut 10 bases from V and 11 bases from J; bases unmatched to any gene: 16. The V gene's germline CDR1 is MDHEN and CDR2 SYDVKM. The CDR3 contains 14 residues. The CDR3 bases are TGTGCCACTACCTTGGACAGGGTTCTTATGGCCCAGCATTTT. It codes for CATTLDRVLMAQHF.

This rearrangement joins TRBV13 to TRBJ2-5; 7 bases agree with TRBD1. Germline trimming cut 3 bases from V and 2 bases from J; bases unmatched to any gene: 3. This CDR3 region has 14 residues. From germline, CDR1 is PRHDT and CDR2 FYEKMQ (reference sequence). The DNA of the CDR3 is TGTGCCAGCAGCTTTGGGACAGCTCAAGAGACCCAGTACTTC. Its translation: CASSFGTAQETQYF.

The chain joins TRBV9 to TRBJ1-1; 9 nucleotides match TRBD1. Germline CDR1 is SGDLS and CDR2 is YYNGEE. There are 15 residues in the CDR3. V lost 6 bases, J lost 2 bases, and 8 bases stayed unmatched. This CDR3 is CASTNIQGANTEAFF. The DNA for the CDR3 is TGTGCCAGCACCAATATACAGGGGGCTAACACTGAAGCTTTCTTT.

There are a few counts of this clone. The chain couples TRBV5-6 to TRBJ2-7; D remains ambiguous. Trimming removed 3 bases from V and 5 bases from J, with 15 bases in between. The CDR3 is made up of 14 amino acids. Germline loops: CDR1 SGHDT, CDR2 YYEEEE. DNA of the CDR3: TGTGCCAGCAGCTCTGACATGGTTGGAAACGAGCAGTACTTC. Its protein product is CASSSDMVGNEQYF.

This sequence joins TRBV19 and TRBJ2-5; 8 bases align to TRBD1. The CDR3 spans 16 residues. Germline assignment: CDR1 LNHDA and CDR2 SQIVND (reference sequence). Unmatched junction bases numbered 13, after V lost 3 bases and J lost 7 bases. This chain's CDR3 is CASSIKGQGTEGTQYF. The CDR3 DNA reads TGTGCCAGTAGTATTAAAGGACAGGGTACCGAAGGGACCCAGTACTTC. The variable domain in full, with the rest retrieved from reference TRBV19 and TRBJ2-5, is DGGITQSPKYLFRKEGQNVTLSCEQNLNHDAMYWYRQDPGQGLRLIYYSQIVNDFQKGDIAEGYSVSREKKESFPLTVTSAQKNPTAFYLCASSIKGQGTEGTQYFGPGTRLLVL.

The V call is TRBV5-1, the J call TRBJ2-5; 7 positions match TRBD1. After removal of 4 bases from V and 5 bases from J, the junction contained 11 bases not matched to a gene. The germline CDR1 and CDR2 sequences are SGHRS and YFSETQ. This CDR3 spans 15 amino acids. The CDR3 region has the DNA TGCGCCAGCAGCCAAGGGATAGACAGGGAGGAGACCCAGTACTTC. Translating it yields CASSQGIDREETQYF. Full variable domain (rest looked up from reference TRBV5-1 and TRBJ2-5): KAGVTQTPRYLIKTRGQQVTLSCSPISGHRSVSWYQQTPGQGLQFLFEYFSETQRNKGNFPGRFSGRQFSNSRSEMNVSTLELGDSALYLCASSQGIDREETQYFGPGTRLLVL.

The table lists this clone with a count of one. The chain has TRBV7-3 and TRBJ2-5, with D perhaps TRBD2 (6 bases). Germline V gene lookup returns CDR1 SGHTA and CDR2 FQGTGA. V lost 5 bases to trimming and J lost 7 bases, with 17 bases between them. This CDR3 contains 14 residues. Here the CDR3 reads CASSAGTGVWTQYF. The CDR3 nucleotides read TGTGCCAGCAGCGCCGGGACGGGAGTTTGGACCCAGTACTTC.

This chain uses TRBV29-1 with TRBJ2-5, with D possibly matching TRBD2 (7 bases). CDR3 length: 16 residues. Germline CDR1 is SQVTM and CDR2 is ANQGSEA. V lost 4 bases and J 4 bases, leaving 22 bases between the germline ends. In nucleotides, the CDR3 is TGCAGCGTTGCGGGGGGACATCGATCCGAGGGAGAGACCCAGTACTTC. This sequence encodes CSVAGGHRSEGETQYF.

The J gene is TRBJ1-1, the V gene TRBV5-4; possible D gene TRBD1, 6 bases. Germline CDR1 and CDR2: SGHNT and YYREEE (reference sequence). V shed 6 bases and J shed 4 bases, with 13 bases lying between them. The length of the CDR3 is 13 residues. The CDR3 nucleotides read TGTGCCAGCATCCAACAGGGTTCCACTGAAGCTTTCTTT. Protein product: CASIQQGSTEAFF.

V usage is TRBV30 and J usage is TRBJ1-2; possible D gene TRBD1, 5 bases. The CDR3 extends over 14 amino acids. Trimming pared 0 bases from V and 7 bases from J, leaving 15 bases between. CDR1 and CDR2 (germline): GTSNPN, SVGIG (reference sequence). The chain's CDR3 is CAWSVGPGFGGYTF. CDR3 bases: TGTGCCTGGAGTGTAGGGCCAGGGTTCGGTGGCTACACCTTC.

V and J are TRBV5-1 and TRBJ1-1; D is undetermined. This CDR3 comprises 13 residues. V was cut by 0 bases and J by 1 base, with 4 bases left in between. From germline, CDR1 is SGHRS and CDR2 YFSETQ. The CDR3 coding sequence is TGCGCCAGCAGCTTGGCATGGAACACTGAAGCTTTCTTT. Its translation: CASSLAWNTEAFF.

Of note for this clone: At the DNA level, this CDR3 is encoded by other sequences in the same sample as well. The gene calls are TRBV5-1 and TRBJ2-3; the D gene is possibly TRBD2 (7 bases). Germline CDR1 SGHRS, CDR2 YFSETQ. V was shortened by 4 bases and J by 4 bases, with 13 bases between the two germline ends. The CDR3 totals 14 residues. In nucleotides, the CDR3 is TGCGCCAGCAGCCTGGGGGGGCAGCCAGATACGCAGTATTTT. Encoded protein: CASSLGGQPDTQYF.